The rows below give T cell receptor beta chains drawn from one sample of a study of T cell responses to AZD1222 COVID-19 vaccine. Assay: immunoSEQ multiplex PCR; the TCRdb copy retains only in-frame clones and omits some. This sample yields 120,000 to 150,000 clones, of which around nine tenths are seen a single time; 1.4% to 1.5% belongs to the top ten. The sample in question was peripheral blood, obtained on day 0 of AZD1222 vaccination. These TCRs come from an adult in good health. Each CDR3 is given with its conserved first and last residue. D genes are given only for firm matches. The size entry is marked missing in some rows and otherwise reads once, few, many or a size class.

>TRBJ1-5|TRBV19|-|-|17
TGTGCCAGTAGTATTACCTTCGGTCCCTATAGCAATCAGCCCCAGCATTTT
CASSITFGPYSNQPQHF
>TRBJ1-2|TRBV14|-|-|16
TGTGCCAGCAGCCAAGACTCCGGAGGAACTAACTATGGCTACACCTTC
CASSQDSGGTNYGYTF
>TRBJ1-2|TRBV2|-|-|15
TGTGCCAGCAGTGAAGGCGGGGCCCGGAGCTATGGCTACACCTTC
CASSEGGARSYGYTF
>TRBJ2-7|TRBV27|few|-|11
TGTGCCAGCAGTTTTGGCTACGAGCAGTACTTC
CASSFGYEQYF
>TRBJ1-2|TRBV2|few|TRBD1|14
TGTGCCAGCAGTGTTTCTGGGACAGGGGGTGGCTACACCTTC
CASSVSGTGGGYTF
>TRBJ1-1|TRBV10-3|-|TRBD1|13
TGTGCCTCCCAGGGGGGGCTAGGAACTGAAGCTTTCTTT
CASQGGLGTEAFF
>TRBJ2-5|TRBV11-2|-|TRBD2|18
TGTGCCAGCAGCTCCGGGACTAGCGGGGGGCACTTCTTATGGACCCAGTACTTC
CASSSGTSGGHFLWTQYF
>TRBJ1-1|TRBV27|-|-|13
TGTGCCAGCAGTTTAATGGGGATCACTGAAGCTTTCTTT
CASSLMGITEAFF
>TRBJ2-5|TRBV5-1|once|-|16
TGCGCCAGCAGCTTGGGAGGACGGGGGGCTGAAGAGACCCAGTACTTC
CASSLGGRGAEETQYF
>TRBJ2-7|TRBV6-4|-|-|19
TGTGCCAGCAGTGACTCGGGCACTGTCCGAAACCAAAGCTCCTACGAGCAGTACTTC
CASSDSGTVRNQSSYEQYF